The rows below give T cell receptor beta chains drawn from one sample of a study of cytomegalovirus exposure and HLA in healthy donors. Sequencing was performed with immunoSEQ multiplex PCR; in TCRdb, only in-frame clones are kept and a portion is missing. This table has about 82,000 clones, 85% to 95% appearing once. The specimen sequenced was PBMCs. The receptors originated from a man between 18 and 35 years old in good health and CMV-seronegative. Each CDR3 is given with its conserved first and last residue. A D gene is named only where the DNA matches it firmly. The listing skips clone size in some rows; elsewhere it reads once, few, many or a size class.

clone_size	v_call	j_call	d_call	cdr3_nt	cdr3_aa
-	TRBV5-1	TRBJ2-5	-	TGCGCCAGCAGCTTGGGCAGGGCGGAGACCCAGTACTTC	CASSLGRAETQYF
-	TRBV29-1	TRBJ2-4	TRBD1	TGCAGCGTACGACAGGGCTTAGCCAAAAACATTCAGTACTTC	CSVRQGLAKNIQYF
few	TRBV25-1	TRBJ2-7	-	TGTGCCAGCTCGGTCTCCTACGAGCAGTACTTC	CASSVSYEQYF
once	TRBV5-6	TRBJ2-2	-	TGTGCCAGCAGCCTGGGGGACACGGCTTGGGGCACCGGGGAGCTGTTTTTT	CASSLGDTAWGTGELFF
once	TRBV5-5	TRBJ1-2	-	TGTGCCAGCATCACAGACATGCAGTACCCCTATGGCTACACCTTC	CASITDMQYPYGYTF
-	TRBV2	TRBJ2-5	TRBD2	TGTGCCAGCATTCGGAGCGGGGGGTTGGTTCTGTCCCAGTACTTC	CASIRSGGLVLSQYF
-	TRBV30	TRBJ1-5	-	TGTGCCTGGAGTGGCGGACAGACTAGCAATCAGCCCCAGCATTTT	CAWSGGQTSNQPQHF
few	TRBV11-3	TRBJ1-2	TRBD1	TGTGCCAGCAGCTTAGTTGGACAGGGCGCTGGCTACACCTTC	CASSLVGQGAGYTF
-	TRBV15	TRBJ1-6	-	TGTGCCACCAGCAGAGACAAGAGCTCCTATAATTCACCCCTCCACTTT	CATSRDKSSYNSPLHF
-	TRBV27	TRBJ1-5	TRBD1	TGTGCCAGCATGAGTAGTGGACAGGGGGCTCCGAGGGGTGGGCAGCCCCAGCATTTT	CASMSSGQGAPRGGQPQHF
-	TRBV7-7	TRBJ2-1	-	TGTGCTAGCAGCCCCCAAAGGGGCCTCCCACACAATGAGCAGTTCTTC	CASSPQRGLPHNEQFF
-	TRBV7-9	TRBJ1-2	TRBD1	TGTGCCAGCAGCTCTACAGGGGGGAATGGCTACACCTTC	CASSSTGGNGYTF
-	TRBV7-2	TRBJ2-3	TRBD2	TGTGCCAGCAGCTTAGATGGGAGGGTGGATACGCAGTATTTT	CASSLDGRVDTQYF
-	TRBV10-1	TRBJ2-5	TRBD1	TGCGCCAGCAGTGGACAGGGGTGGCGAAGCGGGGAGACCCAGTACTTC	CASSGQGWRSGETQYF
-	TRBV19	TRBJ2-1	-	TGTGCCAGTAGGCCCCTGGACTCCGGCTCCTACAATGAGCAGTTCTTC	CASRPLDSGSYNEQFF
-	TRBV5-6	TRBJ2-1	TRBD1	TGTGCCAGCAGCTTGACAGGGGGCGCCCACAATGAGCAGTTCTTC	CASSLTGGAHNEQFF